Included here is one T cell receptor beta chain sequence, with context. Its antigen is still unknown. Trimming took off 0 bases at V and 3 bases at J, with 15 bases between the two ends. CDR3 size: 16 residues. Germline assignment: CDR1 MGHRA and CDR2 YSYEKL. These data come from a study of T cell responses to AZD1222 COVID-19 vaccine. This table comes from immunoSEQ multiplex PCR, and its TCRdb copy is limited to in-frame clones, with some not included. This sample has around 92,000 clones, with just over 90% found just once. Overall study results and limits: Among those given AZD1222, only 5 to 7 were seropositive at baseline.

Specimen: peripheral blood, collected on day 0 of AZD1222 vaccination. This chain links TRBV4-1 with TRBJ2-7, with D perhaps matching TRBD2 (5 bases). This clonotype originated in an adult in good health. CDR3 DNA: TGCGCCAGCAGCCAAGATACCCGGACTTCCAGCTACGAGCAGTACTTC. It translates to CASSQDTRTSSYEQYF.